This TCR beta chain stems from a study of cytomegalovirus exposure and HLA in healthy donors. Repertoires were generated with immunoSEQ multiplex PCR, while TCRdb's copy carries only in-frame clones and drops some. The data hold fewer than 60,000 clones, with around 94% observed a single time. The CDR3 loop spans 14 amino acids. Germline V lookup: CDR1 SGHDN, CDR2 FVKESK. The V end lost 3 bases, the J end lost 5 bases, and 14 bases lay between the germline ends. The TCR originated in a woman younger than 30 in good health and CMV-seropositive. Sequenced material: PBMCs. The chain recombines TRBV14 with TRBJ2-7; D possibly corresponds to TRBD2 (6 bases). CDR3 DNA sequence: TGTGCCAGCAGCCAGGCCGGGGGTTGGCACGAGCAGTACTTC. This translates into CASSQAGGWHEQYF.